This T cell receptor (beta chain) was sequenced in a study of cytomegalovirus exposure and HLA in healthy donors. Trimming left V 2 bases short and J 4 bases short, with 6 bases between. Germline V lookup: CDR1 SQVTM, CDR2 ANQGSEA. The CDR3 has 12 amino acids. Study-wide points: In the analysis, some V segments, TRBV6-2 and TRBV6-3 included, were excluded as indistinguishable. Researchers counted 164 TCR beta chains as cytomegalovirus-associated. Later analysis suggested links between common viral pathogens and several top significant clusters.

For this clone: The antigen remains undetermined.

In the PCR, 60 Vbeta and 13 Jbeta primers were used. Sequencing was performed with immunoSEQ multiplex PCR; in TCRdb, only in-frame clones are kept and a portion is missing. The data hold approximately 200,000 clones, with approximately 79% observed a single time. The specimen sequenced was PBMCs. The V gene is TRBV29-1, the J gene TRBJ2-4; D gene uncertain. The receptor was isolated from a girl aged 2 to 10 in good health and CMV-seronegative. This CDR3 reads CSVESAKNIQYF. The CDR3 region has the DNA TGCAGCGTTGAAAGCGCAAAAAACATTCAGTACTTC. The full variable domain, its missing parts supplied by reference TRBV29-1 and TRBJ2-4, is SAVISQKPSRDICQRGTSLTIQCQVDSQVTMMFWYRQQPGQSLTLIATANQGSEATYESGFVIDKFPISRPNLTFSTLTVSNMSPEDSSIYLCSVESAKNIQYFGAGTRLSVL.